Presented here are 5 T cell receptor beta chains from one specimen sequenced in a study of shared clonotypes between healthy human individuals. Measured with immunoSEQ multiplex PCR; TCRdb has only the in-frame clones, and not every one. The sample holds some 2 million clones; about 95% are singletons and the top ten take around 1%. CD8 cells classed as naive were CD45RO-negative and positively selected for CCR7, excluding terminally differentiated effector memory CD45RA+ cells. Sequencing input: naive CD8+ T cells sorted from blood. Every receptor here comes from a man aged 18 to 30 in good health.

J is TRBJ2-5 and V is TRBV10-2; perhaps TRBD2 as D (7 bases). Germline loops: CDR1 WSHSY, CDR2 SAAADI. Trimming took off 7 bases at V and 2 bases at J, with 14 bases between the two ends. The CDR3 spans 14 residues. CDR3 nucleotide sequence: TGCGCCAGCATATCAGGGGAGGGGCAAGAGACCCAGTACTTC. Encoded protein: CASISGEGQETQYF.

The rearrangement links TRBV2 to TRBJ2-1; possible D gene TRBD1, 6 bases. Trimming took off 9 bases at V and 4 bases at J, with 16 bases between the two ends. The CDR3 contains 14 residues. Germline V lookup: CDR1 SNHLY, CDR2 FYNNEI. The CDR3 nucleotides read TGTGCCAGGGGAAGACAGGAACTTTACAATGAGCAGTTCTTC. Translation: CARGRQELYNEQFF.

The chain recombines TRBV19 with TRBJ1-5; no clear D. Trimming took off 5 bases at V and 6 bases at J, with 14 bases between the two ends. The CDR3 totals 14 residues. The germline CDR1 and CDR2 sequences are LNHDA and SQIVND (reference sequence). CDR3 DNA: TGTGCCAGTAGTTCATTTTCGGGCTTTCAGCCCCAGCATTTT. It is translated as CASSSFSGFQPQHF.

The chain carries TRBV11-2 and TRBJ2-2; D is ambiguous. Trimming removed 5 bases from V and 3 bases from J, with 13 bases in between. The CDR3 extends over 15 amino acids. CDR1 and CDR2 from the germline V gene are SGHAT and FQNNGV. CDR3 protein: CASSLWTGYTGELFF. CDR3 DNA sequence: TGTGCCAGCAGCCTGTGGACGGGTTACACCGGGGAGCTGTTTTTT.

This chain uses TRBV7-6 with TRBJ2-7, with 12 bases aligning to TRBD2. Unmatched junction bases numbered 1, after V lost 8 bases and J lost 2 bases. Germline CDR1 and CDR2: SGHVS and FNYEAQ. The CDR3 totals 13 residues. The CDR3 coding sequence is TGTGCCAGCGGACTAGCGGGGACCTACGAGCAGTACTTC. This codes for CASGLAGTYEQYF.